The entry below gives a single TCR beta chain sequence along with its context. No antigen is known for it. This specimen belongs to a study of cytomegalovirus exposure and HLA in healthy donors. Study-level findings and limits: Previously analyzed data showed that most TCR beta V segments were productive at a frequency of about 90% or about 30%. A later analysis found most CMV-associated TCR beta chains apparently HLA-restricted. Researchers reported in a later analysis that a missense DCLRE1C variant was tied to TCR beta V- and J-gene trimming. Analyses of presence and absence presupposed an approximately uniform sequencing depth across donors.

The primer mix had 60 Vbeta and 13 Jbeta primers. Here immunoSEQ multiplex PCR was the method, and the copy in TCRdb shows in-frame clones only, minus some. The sample shows about 160,000 clones, around four fifths of them seen only once. CDR3 length equals 14 residues. The germline V gene has CDR1 MNHNS and CDR2 SASEGT. V dropped 2 bases and J dropped 7; count of bases not matched to a gene: 4. The V call is TRBV6-1, the J call TRBJ2-4; 8 bases match TRBD1. This clonotype was sampled from a male donor in good health and CMV-seropositive. The sequenced sample was PBMCs. The CDR3 here is CASSEQDRVNIQYF. CDR3 sequence (DNA): TGTGCCAGCAGTGAACAGGACAGGGTGAACATTCAGTACTTC.